Below, 10 T cell receptor beta chains from the same sample are listed, as sequenced in a study of CD8+ T cells in alopecia areata (dated 2018 in TCRdb). Library creation used the immunoSEQ multiplex PCR assay. RNA was extracted from all samples and reverse transcribed into cDNA, which served as template for TCR sequencing. TCRdb stores this immuneACCESS table with in-frame sequences only. Part of the clones is absent; in the studies checked, under half of the shortfall reflects unresolved V genes, and no reason is known for the rest. The table for this sample lists around 290,000 clones, none of them counted only once. The top ten clones comprise around 1.2% of the sample. Cells from mouse cutaneous lymph nodes were pooled, stained for CD4, CD8alpha, NKG2D, NKG2ACE and other markers, and then sorted on a BD Influx. The sequenced sample was CD4+ T cells sorted from a lymph node. The receptors were gathered from a C3H/HeJ mouse with alopecia areata. The MHC haplotype carried by mice of this strain is H2-k.

This clone occurred a few times. Gene names and germline refer to mouse. The read ends 4 residues early relative to the CDR3; the germline J gene fills the gap. The rearrangement joins TRBV13-1 to TRBJ2-7; tentative D call: TRBD1 (7 bases). Germline CDR1 reads NSHNY; CDR2 reads SYGAGN. The CDR3 is made up of 14 amino acids. The ends were cut back, 2 bases at V and 0 bases at J, with 9 bases in the middle. The CDR3 bases that were read are TGTGCCAGCAGTGAAAGGGGGCGCTCCTAT. It specifies CASSERGRSY. The whole CDR3 sequence reads CASSERGRSYEQYF.

This clone was detected only a few times. The genes and germline here are from mouse. The read ends 4 residues shy of where the CDR3 ends; the end is completed using the germline J gene. Other nucleotide sequences from this sample produce the same CDR3. This chain uses TRBV13-2 with TRBJ2-1; 10 bases align to TRBD1. V gave up 0 bases and J gave up 3 bases; unmatched junction bases: 3. CDR1 is NNHNN and CDR2 is SYGAGS in the germline V gene (reference sequence). The CDR3 length is 16 residues. Incomplete CDR3 DNA: TGTGCCAGCGGTGATGCCCGGGACAGGGGCTATGCT. Translating gives CASGDARDRGYA. The full CDR3 protein is CASGDARDRGYAEQFF.

A word on this clone: The gene names given are mouse names. The sequenced fragment ends 4 residues before the CDR3 boundary, so the rest is inferred from the germline J gene. The gene calls are TRBV19 and TRBJ1-2; 7 nucleotides align to TRBD1. V shed 7 bases and J 0 bases; nucleotides not matched to a gene: 6. This CDR3 has 14 residues. From germline, CDR1 is FNHDT and CDR2 SITEND (reference sequence). Partial CDR3 DNA: TGTGCCAGCCGAGACAGGGTTGCAAACTCC. Encoded protein: CASRDRVANS. The complete CDR3 reads CASRDRVANSDYTF.

Comment on this clone: The listed genes are named as in mouse. From the germline J gene comes the end of the CDR3, since the read stops 4 residues before it. The gene calls are TRBV13-1 and TRBJ1-1; D is unclear. The V end lost 5 bases, the J end lost 2 bases, and 10 bases lay between the germline ends. The germline gives CDR1 NSHNY, CDR2 SYGAGN. The CDR3 is made up of 13 amino acids. The CDR3 reads CASRYNSNTEVFF. CDR3 bases read: TGTGCCAGCAGGTATAACAGCAACACA.

This clone was counted between two and nine times. Gene names are mouse gene names. The sequenced fragment ends 3 residues before the CDR3 boundary, so the rest is inferred from the germline J gene. This sequence joins TRBV1 and TRBJ1-6; TRBD1 matches at 8 bases. TRBJ1-6 is designated an ORF whose function remains uncertain. Per the germline V gene, CDR1 is NSQYPW and CDR2 is LRSPGD (reference sequence). The CDR3 is 15 amino acids. J lost 7 bases, V lost 2 bases, and 4 bases had no gene match. CDR3 sequence reads: CTCSAPGGRNSPLYF. The CDR3 DNA, read in part, is TGCACCTGCAGTGCACCAGGGGGCAGGAATTCGCCC.

The sample holds a few counts of this clone. The germline and genes are mouse ones. The DNA ends 4 residues before the CDR3 does, and the rest of the CDR3 is filled in from the germline J gene. This rearrangement joins TRBV13-1 to TRBJ2-3; no definite D call. Germline CDR1 NSHNY, CDR2 SYGAGN. The CDR3 sequence is 17 residues long. V was shortened by 0 bases and J by 1 base, with 15 bases between the two germline ends. The part of the CDR3 DNA that was read is TGTGCCAGCAGTGATGGAGGCATGCATCTGGGTGCAGAA. It codes for CASSDGGMHLGAE. From start to end, the CDR3 is CASSDGGMHLGAETLYF.

This clone was seen ten or more times. Mouse gene names and germline throughout. The CDR3 end falls 4 residues outside the read, so it is completed with the germline J gene. V gene TRBV17 combines with J gene TRBJ2-5; perhaps TRBD1 as D (5 bases). Trimming shortened V by 0 bases and J by 3 bases, and 10 bases separated the two germline ends. The CDR3 contains 15 residues. CDR1 MNHDT and CDR2 YYDKIL come from the germline V gene. The covered CDR3 bases are TGTGCTAGCAGTAGAGATCTGCGACAGCAAGAC. Translating it yields CASSRDLRQQD. The entire CDR3 protein reads CASSRDLRQQDTQYF. The full variable domain, its missing parts supplied by reference TRBV17 and TRBJ2-5, is DTTVKQNPRYKLARVGKPVNLICSQTMNHDTMYWYQKKPNQAPKLLLFYYDKILNREADTFEKFQSSRPNNSFCSLYIGSAGLEYSAMYLCASSRDLRQQDTQYFGPGTRLLVL.

About this clone itself: The genes and germline here are from mouse. The sequence runs out 4 residues before the end of the CDR3; the remainder is reconstructed from the germline J gene. This CDR3 is also generated by other DNA sequences in the sample. The chain is built from TRBV4 and TRBJ2-1; 9 bases align to TRBD2. V gave up 3 bases and J gave up 3 bases; unmatched junction bases: 0. The CDR3 is 14 residues long. The germline gives CDR1 LGHDT, CDR2 YNNKQL (reference sequence). The sequenced part of the CDR3 DNA is TGTGCCAGCAGCTACTGGGGGGGCTATGCT. This gives the protein CASSYWGGYA. The full-length CDR3 reads as CASSYWGGYAEQFF.

Concerning this clone itself: Genes here carry mouse names. The DNA ends 4 residues before the CDR3 does, and the rest of the CDR3 is filled in from the germline J gene. The V call is TRBV19, the J call TRBJ2-2; 9 nucleotides agree with TRBD2. V lost 5 bases to trimming and J lost 0 bases; unmatched junction nucleotides: 5. Germline V gene sequence: CDR1 FNHDT, CDR2 SITEND (reference sequence). The CDR3 has 16 residues. The part of the CDR3 DNA that was read is TGTGCCAGCAGCTTGGACTGGGGATCAAACACCGGG. This codes for CASSLDWGSNTG. The CDR3 in its entirety is CASSLDWGSNTGQLYF.

The sample holds many counts of this clone. All gene names here are mouse names. The CDR3 goes on 3 residues after the read ends, and that part is filled in from the germline J gene. V is TRBV13-1 and J is TRBJ1-6, with 7 bases fitting TRBD1. TRBJ1-6 falls under the ORF class, with uncertain function. V lost 5 bases and J lost 7; bases outside the gene matches: 3. Germline V gene data show CDR1 as NSHNY and CDR2 as SYGAGN. There are 13 residues in the CDR3. This CDR3 is CASRTGWNSPLYF. CDR3 DNA, as far as it was read: TGTGCCAGCAGGACAGGGTGGAATTCGCCC.